Listed here are 4 T cell receptor beta chains from one sample, sequenced in a study of breast tumors, draining lymph nodes, adjacent tissues. TCRdb reanalysed the multiplex PCR reads using MiXCR and keeps one entry per CDR3 protein. The table has some 130,000 distinct CDR3 sequences, 21% seen once; the top ten hold roughly 2.4%. The lymph nodes were axillary draining lymph nodes from breast cancer patients. The specimen was axillary lymph node tissue. All receptors derive from a female donor with breast cancer. Some clones in this sample may be carry-over from other donors' samples.

This clonotype was detected many times. The V and J genes are TRBV2 and TRBJ2-7; the match to TRBD1 covers 7 bases. Germline CDR1 and CDR2: SNHLY and FYNNEI. V lost 7 bases to trimming and J lost 2 bases; unmatched junction nucleotides: 8. CDR3 length: 14 amino acids. The CDR3 loop reads CASIRDSQTYEQYF. CDR3 DNA sequence: TGTGCCAGCATCCGGGACAGCCAAACCTACGAGCAGTACTTC.

This clonotype has a count of ten or more. The chain combines TRBV5-4 with TRBJ2-2; a possible D gene is TRBD2 (6 bases). Germline V gene sequence: CDR1 SGHNT, CDR2 YYREEE (reference sequence). The CDR3 loop spans 14 amino acids. V lost 1 base and J lost 7, with 11 bases in between. Written as DNA, the CDR3 is TGTGCCAGCAGCTTGAGTGTCGGGGGCGGGGAGCTGTTTTTT. Its translation: CASSLSVGGGELFF. The full variable domain, with the rest looked up from reference TRBV5-4 and TRBJ2-2, is ETGVTQSPTHLIKTRGQQVTLRCSSQSGHNTVSWYQQALGQGPQFIFQYYREEENGRGNFPPRFSGLQFPNYSSELNVNALELDDSALYLCASSLSVGGGELFFGEGSRLTVL.

This clonotype was seen many times. The chain uses TRBV20-1 and TRBJ2-7; 11 positions match TRBD1. CDR3 size: 16 residues. Trimming took 3 bases from V and 2 from J; bases not matched to a gene: 9. Germline V gives CDR1 DFQATT, CDR2 SNEGSKA (reference sequence). CDR3 amino acids: CSASGPADRGPYEQYF. Written as DNA, the CDR3 is TGCAGTGCTAGCGGACCGGCGGACAGGGGGCCCTACGAGCAGTACTTC.

This clonotype appeared many times. The chain uses TRBV6-1 and TRBJ2-7; possibly TRBD1 for D (6 bases). V was cut by 4 bases and J by 1 base, with 11 bases left in between. Per germline, CDR1 MNHNS and CDR2 SASEGT. This CDR3 comprises 14 residues. DNA for the CDR3: TGTGCCAGCAGTGGGAACAGGGTTTCCTACGAGCAGTACTTC. Amino acid sequence: CASSGNRVSYEQYF.